These 22 T cell receptor beta chains came from one sample sequenced in a study of cytomegalovirus exposure and HLA in healthy donors. This PCR relied on a set of 60 Vbeta primers and 13 Jbeta primers. Profiling relied on immunoSEQ multiplex PCR, and the TCRdb table lists in-frame clones only, not all of them. This table lists under 200,000 clones. Sequenced input: PBMCs. All receptors derive from a woman aged 18-29 years in good health and CMV-seropositive.

V and J are TRBV15 and TRBJ1-2; perhaps TRBD1 as D (5 bases). V shed 0 bases and J shed 8 bases, with 16 bases lying between them. CDR3 length: 15 amino acids. Germline V gives CDR1 LNHNV, CDR2 YYDKDF (reference sequence). CDR3 protein: CATSRDLVGTDGYTF. CDR3 nucleotides: TGTGCCACCAGCAGAGATCTTGTAGGGACTGACGGCTACACCTTC.

V gene TRBV19 combines with J gene TRBJ2-7, with a weak D call TRBD1 (6 bases). Trimming took off 10 bases at V and 1 base at J, with 11 bases between the two ends. The CDR3 extends over 12 amino acids. Looked up from germline, CDR1 is LNHDA and CDR2 is SQIVND (reference sequence). The CDR3 here is CATGTPSYEQYF. CDR3 in DNA: TGTGCCACCGGGACACCTTCCTACGAGCAGTACTTC.

CDR3 bases: TGTGCCAGCAGCTTAATCTATGTCGGCGGGGAGCTGTTTTTT. Its protein is CASSLIYVGGELFF. This chain links TRBV7-2 with TRBJ2-2; D call uncertain. V was shortened by 2 bases and J by 7 bases, with 11 bases between the two germline ends. Germline V gene sequence: CDR1 SGHTA, CDR2 FQGNSA. The CDR3 contains 14 residues.

The chain links TRBV15 to TRBJ2-1, with 7 bases that match TRBD2. Germline lookup yields CDR1 LNHNV and CDR2 YYDKDF (reference sequence). This CDR3 spans 14 amino acids. The ends lost 6 bases at V and 3 bases at J; junction bases unmatched: 5. CDR3 sequence (DNA): TGTGCCACCAGGGCGGGAGTGATCTACAATGAGCAGTTCTTC. Protein: CATRAGVIYNEQFF.

The chain is built from TRBV19 and TRBJ1-6; the D is unclear. The CDR3 length is 10 residues. Germline V CDR1 and CDR2: LNHDA, SQIVND (reference sequence). CDR3 sequence: CGHYNSPLHF. DNA for the CDR3: TGTGGACATTATAATTCACCCCTCCACTTT.

This chain links TRBV6-4 with TRBJ2-3, with 8 bases matching TRBD2. Losses at the gene ends were 8 bases for V and 5 bases for J; bases not matched to a gene: 9. This CDR3 contains 14 residues. CDR1 and CDR2 from the germline V gene are MRHNA and SNTAGT. CDR3 nucleotide sequence: TGTGCCAGCGGGATCGGGGGGGGCTTAGATACGCAGTATTTT. Residues: CASGIGGGLDTQYF.

The V and J genes are TRBV29-1 and TRBJ2-7; D perhaps matches TRBD1 (5 bases). Germline V gives CDR1 SQVTM, CDR2 ANQGSEA. V was cut by 5 bases and J by 2 bases, with 13 bases left in between. The CDR3 length is 13 residues. Here the CDR3 reads CSVRADTTYEQYF. As DNA, the CDR3 is TGCAGCGTTAGGGCGGACACCACCTACGAGCAGTACTTC.

The chain carries TRBV2 and TRBJ2-3; D may be TRBD2 (7 bases). The germline CDR1 and CDR2 sequences are SNHLY and FYNNEI. The ends were cut back, 7 bases at V and 2 bases at J, with 22 bases in the middle. This CDR3 is built from 17 residues. The CDR3 region is CASTIGGTLRVTDTQYF. The CDR3 coding sequence is TGTGCCAGCACTATCGGGGGGACACTAAGGGTCACAGATACGCAGTATTTT.

This chain joins TRBV6-1 and TRBJ1-1; 7 bases fit TRBD1. Germline V CDR1 and CDR2: MNHNS, SASEGT. Germline trimming cut 10 bases from V and 3 bases from J; bases unmatched to any gene: 11. This CDR3 region has 14 residues. The CDR3: CATHLGGGYTEAFF. CDR3 DNA: TGTGCCACTCACTTAGGGGGCGGGTACACTGAAGCTTTCTTT.

The V and J genes are TRBV7-8 and TRBJ2-1, with a tentative D call TRBD2 (6 bases). Germline values: CDR1 SGHVS, CDR2 FQNEAQ. Trimming pared 4 bases from V and 9 bases from J, leaving 10 bases between. CDR3 size: 12 residues. The CDR3 loop reads CASSSGLAEQFF. As DNA, the CDR3 is TGTGCCAGCAGCTCGGGACTGGCTGAGCAGTTCTTC.

Here the CDR3 reads CASSQGGGWYNEQFF. The CDR3 DNA is TGCGCCAGCAGCCAAGGAGGGGGTTGGTACAATGAGCAGTTCTTC. The chain joins TRBV4-3 to TRBJ2-1; a weak D match, TRBD1 (6 bases). Germline assignment: CDR1 LGHNA and CDR2 YSLEER. The CDR3 has 15 amino acids. V gave up 1 base and J gave up 4 bases, with 11 bases separating them.

CDR3 sequence: CASTPPRQVRSYEQYF. As DNA, the CDR3 is TGCGCCAGCACCCCCCCCCGACAGGTTCGCTCCTACGAGCAGTACTTC. This sequence joins TRBV10-1 and TRBJ2-7; tentative D call: TRBD1 (6 bases). The germline CDR1 and CDR2 sequences are WNHNN and SYGVQD (reference sequence). Trimming removed 7 bases at V and 0 bases at J, with 19 bases between. This CDR3 has 16 amino acids.

A note on this clone: Other DNA sequences from this sample encode an identical CDR3 as well. This chain uses TRBV29-1 with TRBJ1-1, with D uncertain. The ends were cut back, 2 bases at V and 0 bases at J, with 10 bases in the middle. Germline V lookup: CDR1 SQVTM, CDR2 ANQGSEA. The CDR3 runs 14 residues. The CDR3 here is CSVEREPLNTEAFF. For the CDR3, the DNA is TGCAGCGTTGAAAGGGAGCCACTGAACACTGAAGCTTTCTTT.

V and J are TRBV2 and TRBJ2-5; D may be TRBD1 (6 bases). The V and J ends lost 7 bases and 5 bases respectively, with 14 bases between them. The CDR3 has 13 residues. Germline lookup yields CDR1 SNHLY and CDR2 FYNNEI. As DNA, the CDR3 is TGTGCCAGCATTTTCAGGGGTCGTGAGACCCAGTACTTC. Translated: CASIFRGRETQYF.

CDR3: CASSQERPGVQETQYF. DNA for the CDR3: TGCGCCAGCAGCCAAGAAAGACCGGGGGTCCAAGAGACCCAGTACTTC. V is TRBV4-1 and J is TRBJ2-5; weak D call: TRBD2 (6 bases). V was shortened by 0 bases and J by 1 base, with 12 bases between the two germline ends. This CDR3 contains 16 residues. In germline, CDR1 is MGHRA, CDR2 YSYEKL.

To note about this clone: Other DNA sequences of this sample code for an identical CDR3. V gene TRBV7-8 combines with J gene TRBJ2-7, with 7 positions matching TRBD2. The CDR3 is 14 residues long. Germline V gives CDR1 SGHVS, CDR2 FQNEAQ. Trimming removed 4 bases from V and 3 bases from J; junction bases left unmatched: 6. The CDR3: CASSWTSGNYEQYF. DNA for the CDR3: TGTGCCAGCAGCTGGACTAGTGGGAACTACGAGCAGTACTTC.

CDR3: CAWTLPGYSGVSGTQYF. The CDR3 coding sequence is TGTGCCTGGACCCTCCCGGGTTATAGCGGGGTCAGCGGCACGCAGTATTTT. The J gene is TRBJ2-3, the V gene TRBV30; 8 bases line up with TRBD2. J lost 9 bases, V lost 4 bases, and 21 bases had no gene match. CDR3 size: 17 residues. CDR1 GTSNPN and CDR2 SVGIG come from the germline V gene (reference sequence).

The chain couples TRBV2 to TRBJ1-1; D is perhaps TRBD1 (6 bases). The germline V gene has CDR1 SNHLY and CDR2 FYNNEI. The CDR3 loop spans 14 amino acids. The ends were cut back, 5 bases at V and 5 bases at J, with 15 bases in the middle. The CDR3 loop reads CASSTRGRGTEAFF. The CDR3 DNA follows: TGTGCCAGCAGTACCCGGGGGCGGGGGACTGAAGCTTTCTTT.

The chain carries TRBV29-1 and TRBJ1-1, with a weak D call TRBD1 (6 bases). The CDR3 is made up of 13 amino acids. Germline V lookup: CDR1 SQVTM, CDR2 ANQGSEA. V gave up 8 bases and J gave up 4 bases, with 17 bases separating them. CDR3 protein: CSSVKGGLTEAFF. CDR3 nucleotide sequence: TGCAGCTCAGTAAAAGGGGGTCTCACTGAAGCTTTCTTT.

The J gene is TRBJ2-1, the V gene TRBV6-1; 10 nucleotides match TRBD2. CDR3 length: 17 amino acids. CDR1 is MNHNS and CDR2 is SASEGT in the germline V gene. J was trimmed by 6 bases and V by 1 base; bases with no gene match: 9. The CDR3 here is CASSEEGAGGPSNEQFF. CDR3 sequence (DNA): TGTGCCAGCAGTGAAGAGGGAGCGGGAGGGCCCTCCAATGAGCAGTTCTTC.

CDR3 DNA sequence: TGTGCCAGCAGCTTAGGGACAGGGGGGAATCAGCCCCAGCATTTT. Its protein product is CASSLGTGGNQPQHF. The chain joins TRBV7-9 to TRBJ1-5; 10 nucleotides agree with TRBD1. CDR1 is SEHNR and CDR2 is FQNEAQ in the germline V gene (reference sequence). The CDR3 covers 15 residues. The J segment lost 4 bases and the V segment lost 1 base, leaving 1 base of the junction unmatched.

This chain joins TRBV18 and TRBJ1-5, with 8 positions matching TRBD1. The junction had 3 bases not matched to a gene; V was cut back by 8 bases and J by 3 bases. Germline V CDR1 and CDR2: KGHSH, LQKENI. The CDR3 loop spans 13 amino acids. CDR3 protein: CASATGDNQPQHF. Here the CDR3 DNA reads TGTGCCAGCGCGACAGGGGACAATCAGCCCCAGCATTTT. Filled out from reference TRBV18 and TRBJ1-5, the complete variable domain reads NAGVMQNPRHLVRRRGQEARLRCSPMKGHSHVYWYRQLPEEGLKFMVYLQKENIIDESGMPKERFSAEFPKEGPSILRIQQVVRGDSAAYFCASATGDNQPQHFGDGTRLSIL.